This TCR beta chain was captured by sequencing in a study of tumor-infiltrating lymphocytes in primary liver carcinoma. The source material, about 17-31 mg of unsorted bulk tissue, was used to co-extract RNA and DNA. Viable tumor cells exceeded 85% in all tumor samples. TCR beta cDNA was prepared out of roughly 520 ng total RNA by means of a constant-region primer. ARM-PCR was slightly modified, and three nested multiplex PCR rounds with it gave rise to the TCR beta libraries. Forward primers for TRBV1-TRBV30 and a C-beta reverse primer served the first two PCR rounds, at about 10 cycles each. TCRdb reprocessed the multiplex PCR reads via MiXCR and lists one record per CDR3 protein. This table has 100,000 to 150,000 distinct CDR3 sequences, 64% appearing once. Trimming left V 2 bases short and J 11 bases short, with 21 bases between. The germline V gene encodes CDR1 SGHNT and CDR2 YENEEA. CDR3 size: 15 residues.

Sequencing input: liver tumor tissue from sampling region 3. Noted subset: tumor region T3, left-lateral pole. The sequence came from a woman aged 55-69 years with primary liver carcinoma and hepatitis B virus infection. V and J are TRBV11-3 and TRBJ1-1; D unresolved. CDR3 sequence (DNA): TGTGCCAGCAGCTTAAAGGATTTATCCTGCACCGAGGCTTTCTTT. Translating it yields CASSLKDLSCTEAFF.